This T cell receptor (beta chain) was sequenced in a study of PD-1 blockade in classical Hodgkin lymphoma. After autologous stem cell transplantation all patients relapsed, and prior brentuximab vedotin exposure differed between cohorts. Magnetic negative selection was used to purify CD4+ T cells from PBMCs that had been thawed. The best responses consisted of complete response, partial response or progressive disease. Germline V gives CDR1 MRHNA, CDR2 SNTAGT. The CDR3 has 18 amino acids. Note on this clone: Germline is not matched at one junction end, which may reflect a read error.

Measured with immunoSEQ multiplex PCR; TCRdb has only the in-frame clones, and not every one. The sample lists around 6,700 clones; about 80% were seen once. The sequence was collected from a human donor with classical Hodgkin lymphoma. Sample: CD4+ T cells from blood, taken at baseline. The chain recombines TRBV6-4 with TRBJ2-5, with 9 bases matching TRBD2. This CDR3 reads CASSDGNRAGGRLETQYF. Written as DNA, the CDR3 is TGTGCCAGCAGTGACGGCAATCGAGCGGGAGGTCGGTTAGAGACCCAATACTTC.